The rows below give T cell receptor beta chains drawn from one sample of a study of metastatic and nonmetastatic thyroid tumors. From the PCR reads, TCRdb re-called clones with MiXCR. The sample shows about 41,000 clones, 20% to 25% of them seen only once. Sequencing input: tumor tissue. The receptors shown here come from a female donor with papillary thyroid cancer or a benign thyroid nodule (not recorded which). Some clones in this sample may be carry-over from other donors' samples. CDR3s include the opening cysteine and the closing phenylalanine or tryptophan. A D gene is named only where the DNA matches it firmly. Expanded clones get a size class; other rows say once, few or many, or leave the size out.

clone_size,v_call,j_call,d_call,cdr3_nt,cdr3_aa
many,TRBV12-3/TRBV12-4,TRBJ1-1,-,TGTGCCAGCAGCTCGGACGGAGGGGGGACTGAAGCTTTCTTT,CASSSDGGGTEAFF
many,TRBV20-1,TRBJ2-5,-,TGCAGTGCTAGGATGACTCGACAAGAGACCCAGTACTTC,CSARMTRQETQYF
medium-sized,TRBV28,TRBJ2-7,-,TGTGCCAGCAGTCCACAGGGCCACGAGCAGTACTTC,CASSPQGHEQYF
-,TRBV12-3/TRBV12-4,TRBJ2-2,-,TGTGCCAGCAGTGCTCGGACGGTAACCGGGGAGCTGTTTTTT,CASSARTVTGELFF
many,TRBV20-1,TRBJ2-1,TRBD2,TGCAGTGGCCAGACTAGCGGGGGGTACAATGAGCAGTTCTTC,CSGQTSGGYNEQFF
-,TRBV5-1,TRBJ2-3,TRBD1,TGCGCCAGCAGCTTGTCCGGGACAGGGGACACAGATACGCAGTATTTT,CASSLSGTGDTDTQYF
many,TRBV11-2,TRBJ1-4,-,TGTGCCAGCAGCTTCCGGCCTCCCCCCGATGAAAAACTGTTTTTT,CASSFRPPPDEKLFF
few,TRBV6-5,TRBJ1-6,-,TGTGCCAGCAGTTATATGGCCGGGCCACACCTTCAAAATTCACCCCTCCACTTT,CASSYMAGPHLQNSPLHF
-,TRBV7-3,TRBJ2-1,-,TGTGCCAGCAGCTTATCAGCGAAGAGTGAGCAGTTCTTC,CASSLSAKSEQFF
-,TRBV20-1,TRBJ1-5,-,TGCAGTGTAGCGAGGGAACATAGCAATCAGCCCCAGCATTTT,CSVAREHSNQPQHF
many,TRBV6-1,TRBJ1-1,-,TGTGCCAGTCCCCCCCGGGACGAAGGTGAAGCTTTCTTT,CASPPRDEGEAFF
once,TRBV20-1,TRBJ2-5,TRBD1,TGCAGTGCTAGTGGGCAGGGGGTGGACCAAGAGACCCAGTACTTC,CSASGQGVDQETQYF
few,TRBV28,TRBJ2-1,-,TGTGCCAGCAGCAACTACATGCATGAGCAGTTCTTC,CASSNYMHEQFF
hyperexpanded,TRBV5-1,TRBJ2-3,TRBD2,TGCGCCAGCAGCTTGGAGCGGGGGTGGGGAGATACGCAGTATTTT,CASSLERGWGDTQYF
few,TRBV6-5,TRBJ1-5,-,TGTGCCAGCAGTTACGGGCAGGACCTCTTGCAGCCCCAGCATTTT,CASSYGQDLLQPQHF
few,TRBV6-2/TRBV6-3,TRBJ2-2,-,TGTGCCAGCAGTTACTCGCGTCGGAACACCGGGGAGCTGTTTTTT,CASSYSRRNTGELFF
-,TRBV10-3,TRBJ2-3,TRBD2,TGTGCCATCAGTGAGCGCGGGGCTAGCGGGAAGTATACGCAGTATTTT,CAISERGASGKYTQYF
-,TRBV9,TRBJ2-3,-,TGTGCCAGCAGCGTAGGGTCCCTCTCCACAGATACGCAGTATTTT,CASSVGSLSTDTQYF
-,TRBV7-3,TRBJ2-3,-,TGTGCCAGCAGCTTCCTAGGGACAGATACGCAGTATTTT,CASSFLGTDTQYF
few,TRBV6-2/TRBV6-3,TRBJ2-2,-,TGTGCCAGCAAAGGCTATAGGGGGGACACCGGGGAGCTGTTTTTT,CASKGYRGDTGELFF
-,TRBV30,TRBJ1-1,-,TGTGCCTGGAGTCCCACGAACGGTGAAGCTTTCTTT,CAWSPTNGEAFF
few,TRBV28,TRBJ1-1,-,TGTGCCAGTAGTTTAATCGGTTGGCAGCTTGAAGCTTTCTTT,CASSLIGWQLEAFF
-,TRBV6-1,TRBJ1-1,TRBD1,TGTGCCAGCAGAACCAACTTCCAGGGGGGGCCGAACACTGAAGCTTTCTTT,CASRTNFQGGPNTEAFF
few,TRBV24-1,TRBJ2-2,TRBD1,TGTGCCACCAGTGACCCTCAGGGGGACAACACCGGGGAGCTGTTTTTT,CATSDPQGDNTGELFF
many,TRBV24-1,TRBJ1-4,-,TGTGCCACCAGTGATAACCAGGGAAATGAAAAACTGTTTTTT,CATSDNQGNEKLFF
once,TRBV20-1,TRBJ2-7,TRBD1,TGCAGTGCCACAGACAGGGATCACGACGAGCAGTACTTC,CSATDRDHDEQYF
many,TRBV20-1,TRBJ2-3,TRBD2,TGCAGTGCCAGTAGCGGGGGGGATGGAGATACGCAGTATTTT,CSASSGGDGDTQYF
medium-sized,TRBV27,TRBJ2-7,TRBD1,TGTGCCAGCAGTTTATCCGGGACAGGATACTACGAGCAGTACTTC,CASSLSGTGYYEQYF
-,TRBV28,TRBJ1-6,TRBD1,TGTGCCAGCAGCCGAGGACAGGGGTCTAGCTCCTATAATTCACCCCTCCACTTT,CASSRGQGSSSYNSPLHF
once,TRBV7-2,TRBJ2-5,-,TGTGCCATCAGCTTACTTGTCCAGGGGGGGGAGACCCAGTACTTC,CAISLLVQGGETQYF
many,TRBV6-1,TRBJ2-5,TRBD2,TGTGCCAGCAGTGAATGGGGCGGGGGGAACCAAGAGACCCAGTACTTC,CASSEWGGGNQETQYF
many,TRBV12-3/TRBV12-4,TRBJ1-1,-,TGTGCCAGCAGTTTTTCGACAATCAACACTGAAGCTTTCTTT,CASSFSTINTEAFF
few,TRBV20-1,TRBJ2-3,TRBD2,TGCAGTGCTCACCACCGGGAGGGGGGAGATACGCAGTATTTT,CSAHHREGGDTQYF
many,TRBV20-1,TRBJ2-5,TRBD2,TGCAGTGCTAGAGATTTTAGCGGGGGGAAACAAGAGACCCAGTACTTC,CSARDFSGGKQETQYF
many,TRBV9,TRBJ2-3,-,TGTGCCAGCAGCGTAGCGATTTCAGATACGCAGTATTTT,CASSVAISDTQYF
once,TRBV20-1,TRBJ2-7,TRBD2,TGCAGTGCTGCAGGCTTGACTAGCGGGATTGTGTACGAGCAGTACTTC,CSAAGLTSGIVYEQYF
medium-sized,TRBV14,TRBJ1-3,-,TGTGCCAGCAGCAAGTCAGGTCGAAACACCATATATTTT,CASSKSGRNTIYF
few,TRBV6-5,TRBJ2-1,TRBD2,TGTGCCAGCAGTTACGGGGGACTAGCGGGAGGTGGTGATGAGCAGTTCTTC,CASSYGGLAGGGDEQFF
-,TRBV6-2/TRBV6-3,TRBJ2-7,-,TGTGCCAGCAGTGTCGTACTCTACGAGCAGTACTTC,CASSVVLYEQYF
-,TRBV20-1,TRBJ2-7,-,TGCAGTGCTAGAGTCAGGGACTACGAGCAGTACTTC,CSARVRDYEQYF
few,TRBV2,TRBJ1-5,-,TGTGCCAGCAGATCCCCCAGGAGCGTGCAGCCCCATCATTTT,CASRSPRSVQPHHF
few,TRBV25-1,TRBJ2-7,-,TGTGCCAGCAGTGGGACAGTAACCTACGAGCAGTACTTC,CASSGTVTYEQYF
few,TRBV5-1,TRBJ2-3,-,TGCGCCAGCAGCAATCAGGAGGGAAGCACAGATACGCAGTATTTT,CASSNQEGSTDTQYF
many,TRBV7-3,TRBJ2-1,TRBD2,TGTGCCAGCAGCATTGGGACTAGCGGGAGTGAGCAGTTCTTC,CASSIGTSGSEQFF
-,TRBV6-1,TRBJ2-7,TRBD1,TGTGCCAGCAGCCCGATACCGGGACAGGGGTTAGACGAGCAGTACTTC,CASSPIPGQGLDEQYF